Given below is one T cell receptor beta chain in context. No antigen is known for it. Base qualities are missing; no much larger clone stands one base away. Other DNA variants within this sample encode the same CDR3. The CDR3 runs 14 residues from the cysteine to the phenylalanine. The entry retains the CDR3 DNA only, 42 bases that are in frame from base 1. Based on the germline V gene, the CDR1 and CDR2 sequences are SGHDT and YYEEEE. Trimming takes 0 bases off V and 4 bases off J; junction bases not matched to a gene: 1. CD8 naive samples were obtained by positive selection for CCR7 among CD45RO-negative cells, yielding a CD45RA+CCR7+ population from which TemRA cells were excluded. Healthy HIV-negative adults with no recently reported acute infections or vaccinations were included as donors. Every donor was a Caucasian adult living in Nashville, Tennessee, USA. Blood was obtained by leukapheresis, after which PBMCs were separated by Ficoll-Histopaque density gradient centrifugation and cryopreserved in liquid nitrogen vapor phase. Analytical flow cytometry was used to check the purity and quantity of each magnetically sorted T cell population. Genomic DNA was isolated from every sorted fraction and measured by UV absorbance on a Nanodrop 2000c.

Using the deep immunoSEQ assay, multiplex PCR amplified TCR CDR3 regions from genomic DNA. Genomic DNA extracted from each cell subset was distributed evenly over all wells of several immunoSEQ 96-well plates, and each plate served as one replicate. Each replicate PCR for sorted subsets received about 180 ng genomic DNA, equal to about 30,000 T cell genomes. Purified libraries were quantified with a Qubit 3.0 fluorometer, sized on a Bioanalyzer 2100, and re-quantified with the KAPA Library Quantification kit. Each immunoSEQ 96-well plate was sequenced on its own single-read 150-cycle Illumina NextSeq 550 flow cell. The paper's processing steps were these. The immunoSEQ output contained only junctional sequences without quality scores, so filtering could not match that applied to full-length reads. To assign V/J genes and CDR3, sequences were annotated using PyIR, a Python wrapper for IgBLAST v1.9, with IMGT germline references. Reads with weak V/J assignments (E-value above 1e-6), missing CDR3, stop codons, out-of-frame junctions, or ambiguous translated residues were removed. V3J clonotypes were defined as sequences sharing an identical inferred V gene, J gene, and CDR3 amino acid sequence. Percentage overlap between repertoires was computed as shared unique clonotypes divided by the size of the smaller repertoire. RTK rarefaction, the Chao1 estimator, and Recon v2.1 estimates of unobserved clonotypes were used to assess repertoire richness. For all TCRbeta clonotypes obtained by the gDNA method from a few donors, generation probabilities were computed with OLGA. Sourced from immuneACCESS, this table was stored by TCRdb with only in-frame sequences that have V and J called. A share of the clones is absent; for the studies checked, an unresolved V gene accounts for under half, and the remainder has no known explanation. Clone size and V and J calls were adopted from that table, with D and trimming inferred from the DNA. In all, the sample holds more than 2 million clones, and around 93% of those were seen once. The biggest ten clones account for roughly 1.7% of the sample.

This sample is drawn from a study of shared clonotypes between healthy human individuals (dated by TCRdb to between 2020 and 2021). With regard to the full study: A couple of women and a few men aged 18 to 49 years were included in the cohort. Per donor, three plates each were used for CD4 naive and CD4 memory, two for CD8 naive, and one for CD8 memory. The study deeply sequenced blood TCR repertoires of several healthy adults to estimate repertoire size and the extent of clonotype sharing between individuals. Each donor's leukapheresis produced roughly between roughly 0.85 and 10 billion PBMCs. Different laboratories and diverse techniques were used to prepare libraries and sequence TCR repertoires, to increase sequencing depth and limit assay-specific biases. The research as a whole found: Incomplete sequencing was indicated by rarefaction of sorted-subset datasets, despite the large sequencing depth. Sampling was limited to blood, and TCR repertoires in tissue likely differ from TCR repertoires in blood. Estimated clonotype richness was generally larger for naive than for memory subsets. Clonotypes shared by all four sorted-subset donors showed higher generation probabilities than non-shared clonotypes. Pairwise subsampling indicated that sequencing depth was expected to affect the degree of clonotype sharing among donors. Because the study included only a small number of donors, the genetic and exposure-history diversity represented was limited. When a few donors were compared, the shared fraction of clonotypes was about 5% for naive CD4, approximately 3.3% for naive CD8, 2.3% for memory CD4, and roughly 0.43% for memory CD8.

The clonotype was recovered from a young man in good health. Some clones in this sample may be carry-over from other donors' samples. The V and J genes are TRBV5-6 and TRBJ2-3; 8 middle bases align to TRBD1. Input material: naive CD8+ T cells from PBMCs. Taken with the paper, the label for cell subset or site translates to: CD45RA+CCR7+. In nucleotides, the sequence is TGTGCCAGCAGCTTGGCAGGGGGCGCAGATACGCAGTATTTT. It translates as CASSLAGGADTQYF.